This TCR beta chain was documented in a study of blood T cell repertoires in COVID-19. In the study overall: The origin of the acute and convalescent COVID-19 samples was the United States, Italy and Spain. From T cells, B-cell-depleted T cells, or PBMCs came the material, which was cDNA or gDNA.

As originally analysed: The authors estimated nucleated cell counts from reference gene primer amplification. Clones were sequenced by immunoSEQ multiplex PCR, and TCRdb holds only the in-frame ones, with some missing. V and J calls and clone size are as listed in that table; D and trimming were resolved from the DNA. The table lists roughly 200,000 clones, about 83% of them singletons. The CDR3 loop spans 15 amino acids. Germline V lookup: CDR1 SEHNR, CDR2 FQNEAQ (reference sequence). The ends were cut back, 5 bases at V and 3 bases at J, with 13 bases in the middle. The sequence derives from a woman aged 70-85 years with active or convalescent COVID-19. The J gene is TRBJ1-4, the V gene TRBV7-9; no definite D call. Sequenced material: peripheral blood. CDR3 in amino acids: CASSMRGAANEKLFF. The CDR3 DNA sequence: TGTGCCAGCAGCATGCGGGGAGCAGCTAATGAAAAACTGTTTTTT.